This entry describes one TCR beta chain. The antigen is undetermined. These data originate in a study of shared clonotypes between healthy human individuals. Study information: Each donor contributed plates that comprised three CD4 naive, three CD4 memory, two CD8 naive and one CD8 memory. Overall study results and limits: Only blood was sampled, and tissue TCR repertoires likely differ from blood ones.

CD8 cells regarded as naive lacked CD45RO, were positively chosen for CCR7, and omitted terminally differentiated effector memory CD45RA+ cells. Sequencing was at deep level. Generated by immunoSEQ multiplex PCR, the TCRdb table keeps only in-frame clones and is missing some. The data show more than 600,000 clones, with 92% seen just once and more than 20% held by the top ten. Germline CDR1 reads SSHAT; CDR2 reads FNYEAQ (reference sequence). The V and J ends lost 4 bases and 10 bases, in that order; junction bases with no gene match: 6. This CDR3 is 13 amino acids long. This chain connects TRBV7-7 to TRBJ2-1; 8 bases map to TRBD2. The sequencing input was naive CD8+ T cells sorted from blood. The clonotype was recovered from a man aged 30 to 39 in good health. In nucleotides, the CDR3 is TGTGCCAGCAGCTATACCTTAGCGGGAGAGCAGTTCTTC. Protein: CASSYTLAGEQFF.